The present entry profiles one T cell receptor (beta chain) with its context. Its matching antigen is unknown. A read error may be the cause here, since a much bigger clone is one base away. This specimen belongs to a study of CD8 T cells in ankylosing spondylitis. Findings and caveats of the study: Peripheral blood held disease-linked clones only at relatively low frequency, and these were CD8+.

One entry per CDR3 protein, called by TCRdb with MiXCR from the 5' RACE reads. The sample has 150,000 to 200,000 distinct CDR3 sequences; under 14% are singletons. The CDR3 extends over 17 amino acids. V gave up 2 bases and J gave up 0 bases, with 14 bases separating them. Germline CDR1 and CDR2: MNHNS and SASEGT. The chain uses TRBV6-1 and TRBJ1-5; no reliable D call. The receptor was isolated from a male donor with ankylosing spondylitis or in good health (not recorded which). Sequencing was performed on blood, either unsorted or a sorted T cell fraction (not recorded which). The CDR3, as DNA: TGTGCCAGCAGTGAACTAGCCAGGCAGACTAGCAATCAGCCCCAGCATTTT. This sequence encodes CASSELARQTSNQPQHF.